This T cell receptor beta chain was sequenced in a study of blood T cell repertoires in COVID-19. J was trimmed by 8 bases and V by 6 bases; bases with no gene match: 12. CDR1 and CDR2 from the germline V gene are SNHLY and FYNNEI. The CDR3 spans 15 residues. Profiling relied on immunoSEQ multiplex PCR, and the TCRdb table lists in-frame clones only, not all of them. The sample shows around 110,000 clones, 76% of them seen only once. The TCR originated in a man older than 75 with COVID-19, enrolled during active disease. Sample: peripheral blood. The chain recombines TRBV2 with TRBJ2-5; TRBD1 aligns across 10 bases. CDR3 protein: CASSPGQGGKNTQYF. The CDR3 DNA reads TGTGCCAGCAGCCCCGGACAGGGGGGCAAGAATACCCAGTACTTC. The whole variable domain, filled in from reference TRBV2 and TRBJ2-5, reads EPEVTQTPSHQVTQMGQEVILRCVPISNHLYFYWYRQILGQKVEFLVSFYNNEISEKSEIFDDQFSVERPDGSNFTLKIRSTKLEDSAMYFCASSPGQGGKNTQYFGPGTRLLVL.